Shown below are 28 T cell receptor beta chains from a single sample sequenced in a study of siplizumab effects on memory and regulatory T cells. This table comes from immunoSEQ multiplex PCR, and its TCRdb copy is limited to in-frame clones, with some not included. Of about 50,000 clones in the sample, 85% to 95% were seen once. The material sequenced was CD8+ T cells sorted from blood. The source of these receptors is a human donor in good health.

The V and J genes are TRBV5-4 and TRBJ1-2; a weak D match, TRBD1 (5 bases). Germline CDR1 is SGHNT and CDR2 is YYREEE (reference sequence). CDR3 length: 15 residues. The V end lost 0 bases, the J end lost 2 bases, and 11 bases lay between the germline ends. The CDR3 nucleotides read TGTGCCAGCAGCTTGGGTAAGGGGAGGAACTATGGCTACACCTTC. Translation: CASSLGKGRNYGYTF.

This chain joins TRBV5-1 and TRBJ2-1, with a possible D match to TRBD1 (5 bases). Germline CDR1 reads SGHRS; CDR2 reads YFSETQ. Trimming left V 4 bases short and J 16 bases short, with 24 bases between. The CDR3 totals 14 residues. The DNA for the CDR3 is TGCGCCAGCAGCACTTCGACAGTCCCCGAATTACGTTTCTTC. Translation gives CASSTSTVPELRFF.

A word on this clone: The sample contains more than one DNA sequence encoding this CDR3. V and J are TRBV13 and TRBJ1-5, with 9 bases that match TRBD1. CDR1 and CDR2 from the germline V gene are PRHDT and FYEKMQ (reference sequence). V gave up 3 bases and J gave up 7 bases; unmatched junction bases: 13. The CDR3 runs to 17 residues. CDR3 coding DNA: TGTGCCAGCAGCTTTGGATCGGGACAGGGATTCAACCAGCCCCAGCATTTT. Translated, it gives CASSFGSGQGFNQPQHF.

CDR3 sequence: CATAQTDTGNTEAFF. The CDR3 nucleotides read TGTGCCACCGCTCAAACCGATACAGGGAACACTGAAGCTTTCTTT. The V and J genes are TRBV6-5 and TRBJ1-1, with D perhaps matching TRBD1 (5 bases). The ends were cut back, 10 bases at V and 1 base at J, with 19 bases in the middle. The CDR3 is 15 amino acids. CDR1 MNHEY and CDR2 SVGAGI come from the germline V gene.

The DNA for the CDR3 is TGTGCCAGCAGTCCAATCCGACCCGGGACAGGGGGCGTGGAGGAGCAGTTCTTC. It translates to CASSPIRPGTGGVEEQFF. The chain couples TRBV27 to TRBJ2-1; 12 bases are a match to TRBD1. The CDR3 contains 18 residues. Germline CDR1 is MNHEY and CDR2 is SMNVEV (reference sequence). V was pared by 5 bases and J by 10 bases, with 18 bases of the junction left unmatched.

CDR3 DNA sequence: TGTGCCAGCAGTCCTCAAAATGAAAAACTGTTTTTT. Its translation: CASSPQNEKLFF. The rearrangement links TRBV28 to TRBJ1-4; no firm D call. V lost 5 bases, J lost 5 bases, and 6 bases lay in between. The germline CDR1 and CDR2 sequences are MDHEN and SYDVKM. The CDR3 sequence is 12 residues long.

The chain has TRBV9 and TRBJ2-3, with 7 bases lining up with TRBD2. Germline V gene lookup returns CDR1 SGDLS and CDR2 YYNGEE. This CDR3 is 17 amino acids long. Trimming took 4 bases from V and 0 from J; bases not matched to a gene: 11. The CDR3 loop is CASSPFGNSGSTDTQYF. In DNA, the CDR3 is TGTGCCAGCAGCCCCTTTGGGAATAGCGGGAGCACAGATACGCAGTATTTT.

This clone appeared once. This chain uses TRBV27 with TRBJ2-5, with D hard to call. The ends were cut back, 5 bases at V and 1 base at J, with 8 bases in the middle. Germline values: CDR1 MNHEY, CDR2 SMNVEV (reference sequence). This CDR3 comprises 13 residues. The CDR3 is CASSPTSQETQYF. CDR3 in DNA: TGTGCCAGCAGTCCCACCTCCCAAGAGACCCAGTACTTC.

The chain combines TRBV5-1 with TRBJ2-7, with a weak D call TRBD2 (6 bases). Trimming left V 4 bases short and J 3 bases short, with 29 bases between. This CDR3 has 19 amino acids. Germline CDR1 is SGHRS and CDR2 is YFSETQ. CDR3 sequence: CASSPRKAGPASDVYEQYF. In DNA form, the CDR3 reads TGCGCCAGCAGCCCAAGGAAGGCGGGGCCAGCCTCAGACGTCTACGAGCAGTACTTC.

The genes are TRBV5-1 and TRBJ2-3; 12 nucleotides line up with TRBD2. The V segment lost 2 bases and the J segment 5 bases; nucleotides outside the gene matches: 6. Germline-derived CDR1 and CDR2 are SGHRS and YFSETQ. There are 16 residues in the CDR3. This CDR3 reads CASSFGVGLAGDTQYF. The CDR3 DNA follows: TGCGCCAGCAGCTTTGGGGTGGGACTAGCGGGAGATACGCAGTATTTT.

The V call is TRBV27, the J call TRBJ2-7; D call uncertain. CDR3 length: 18 amino acids. The V end was cut by 6 bases, the J end by 0 bases, with 24 bases between. The germline gives CDR1 MNHEY, CDR2 SMNVEV (reference sequence). This CDR3 is CASSYVFRGSLDSYEQYF. In DNA form, the CDR3 reads TGTGCCAGCAGCTATGTGTTCCGTGGTTCTCTAGACTCCTACGAGCAGTACTTC.

This chain uses TRBV30 with TRBJ1-1; D is uncertain. This CDR3 spans 14 amino acids. V lost 1 base to trimming and J lost 1 base, with 10 bases between them. Germline V gene data show CDR1 as GTSNPN and CDR2 as SVGIG (reference sequence). The CDR3 is CAWSATGGNTEAFF. As DNA, the CDR3 is TGTGCCTGGAGTGCCACGGGAGGGAACACTGAAGCTTTCTTT.

This chain joins TRBV10-3 and TRBJ2-7; 10 positions match TRBD1. The CDR3 is 14 residues long. V gave up 11 bases and J gave up 1 base; unmatched junction bases: 8. Looked up from germline, CDR1 is ENHRY and CDR2 is SYGVKD. Here the CDR3 reads CAALRDRGSYEQYF. The CDR3 nucleotides read TGTGCCGCCCTTAGGGACAGGGGTTCCTACGAGCAGTACTTC.

The chain has TRBV27 and TRBJ2-7; a possible D gene is TRBD1 (6 bases). V was pared by 5 bases and J by 6 bases, with 23 bases between. Germline assignment: CDR1 MNHEY and CDR2 SMNVEV (reference sequence). The CDR3 is 16 amino acids. CDR3 coding DNA: TGTGCCAGCAGTAACCCCGGGACAATGATTCCGGGCGAGCAGTACTTC. This sequence encodes CASSNPGTMIPGEQYF.

The V gene is TRBV27, the J gene TRBJ2-1; D remains ambiguous. The CDR3 is made up of 14 amino acids. In germline, CDR1 is MNHEY, CDR2 SMNVEV (reference sequence). Trimming pared 3 bases from V and 7 bases from J, leaving 13 bases between. The CDR3 loop reads CASSLAGPGNEQFF. In nucleotides, the CDR3 is TGTGCCAGCAGTTTGGCAGGTCCCGGGAATGAGCAGTTCTTC.

The chain carries TRBV28 and TRBJ2-7; D unresolved. Per germline, CDR1 MDHEN and CDR2 SYDVKM. Trimming cost V 8 bases and J 4 bases, with 15 bases left between them. CDR3 length: 13 amino acids. The CDR3 DNA is TGTGCCAGCCTTGGACCTCGGATATACGAGCAGTACTTC. Translating it yields CASLGPRIYEQYF.

DNA of the CDR3: TGTGCCAGCAGTGACAGTATCGGTCAGCCCCAGCATTTT. As protein: CASSDSIGQPQHF. The V and J genes are TRBV2 and TRBJ1-5; D not resolved. V dropped 3 bases and J dropped 6 bases, with 9 bases sitting between them. The CDR3 runs to 13 residues. Germline CDR1 and CDR2: SNHLY and FYNNEI.

The chain recombines TRBV27 with TRBJ1-4; a possible D gene is TRBD1 (5 bases). The CDR3 extends over 17 amino acids. From germline, CDR1 is MNHEY and CDR2 SMNVEV (reference sequence). V lost 6 bases and J lost 0, with 17 bases in between. CDR3 region: CASSRDGLYTTNEKLFF. The CDR3 coding sequence is TGTGCCAGCAGCCGGGACGGCCTATATACAACTAATGAAAAACTGTTTTTT.

The chain employs TRBV5-6 and TRBJ2-7, with TRBD2 matching 8 bases. Unmatched junction bases numbered 7, after V lost 5 bases and J lost 3 bases. Germline V gives CDR1 SGHDT, CDR2 YYEEEE. The CDR3 covers 14 residues. This chain's CDR3 is CASSQAGARYEQYF. The CDR3 bases are TGTGCCAGCAGTCAAGCGGGAGCGCGCTACGAGCAGTACTTC.

The V call is TRBV11-2, the J call TRBJ1-2, with D perhaps TRBD1 (6 bases). CDR1 is SGHAT, CDR2 FQNNGV, per germline. The V end was cut by 5 bases, the J end by 8 bases, with 9 bases between. This CDR3 has 11 amino acids. The CDR3 DNA follows: TGTGCCAGCAGCGATCAGGGGGGCTACACCTTC. Its protein is CASSDQGGYTF.

The chain uses TRBV10-2 and TRBJ2-7, with D unresolved. This CDR3 region has 14 residues. The germline CDR1 and CDR2 sequences are WSHSY and SAAADI. Deletions cut 2 bases from V and 5 bases from J, with 13 bases between. The CDR3 here is CASSEGLRGDEQYF. Written as DNA, the CDR3 is TGCGCCAGCAGTGAGGGCTTGAGAGGCGACGAGCAGTACTTC.

The chain joins TRBV7-3 to TRBJ2-3, with D perhaps matching TRBD2 (5 bases). Germline CDR1 reads SGHTA; CDR2 reads FQGTGA. V lost 5 bases and J 2 bases, leaving 14 bases between the germline ends. This CDR3 is built from 15 residues. In DNA, the CDR3 is TGTGCCAGCAGCCCATTCAGCGGATACACAGATACGCAGTATTTT. Translating it yields CASSPFSGYTDTQYF.

This clone was counted a single time. The rearrangement joins TRBV9 to TRBJ2-1; TRBD2 is a possible D gene (5 bases). CDR1 is SGDLS and CDR2 is YYNGEE in the germline V gene. There are 14 residues in the CDR3. Trimming removed 3 bases at V and 7 bases at J, with 14 bases between. This CDR3 reads CASSAGPGMNEQFF. The CDR3 bases are TGTGCCAGCAGCGCGGGTCCCGGGATGAATGAGCAGTTCTTC.

The chain is built from TRBV28 and TRBJ2-7; tentative D call: TRBD1 (5 bases). Trimming removed 6 bases at V and 6 bases at J, with 18 bases between. Germline CDR1 is MDHEN and CDR2 is SYDVKM. The CDR3 totals 14 residues. This CDR3 is CASSWGYRTSEQYF. Here the CDR3 DNA reads TGTGCCAGCAGCTGGGGCTATCGCACCTCCGAGCAGTACTTC.

The chain joins TRBV10-1 to TRBJ2-2; D is possibly TRBD1 (6 bases). CDR1 is WNHNN and CDR2 is SYGVQD in the germline V gene (reference sequence). The CDR3 contains 12 residues. V was trimmed by 4 bases and J by 6 bases, leaving 6 bases between them. CDR3 residues: CASSAGAGELFF. Written as DNA, the CDR3 is TGCGCCAGCAGTGCAGGGGCCGGGGAGCTGTTTTTT.

The J gene is TRBJ2-1, the V gene TRBV6-4; D perhaps matches TRBD1 (6 bases). The CDR3 covers 15 residues. CDR1 and CDR2 from the germline V gene are MRHNA and SNTAGT. V was clipped by 0 bases and J by 9 bases, with 15 bases between them. CDR3 loop: CASSDSSASRGEQFF. CDR3 coding DNA: TGTGCCAGCAGTGACTCGAGTGCTAGCAGGGGTGAGCAGTTCTTC.

The chain links TRBV7-9 to TRBJ2-7; 9 bases are shared with TRBD1. The CDR3 runs to 14 residues. V gave up 1 base and J gave up 6 bases; unmatched junction bases: 4. Germline assignment: CDR1 SEHNR and CDR2 FQNEAQ (reference sequence). This chain's CDR3 is CASSLGTGVLEQYF. The CDR3 nucleotides are TGTGCCAGCAGCTTAGGGACAGGGGTCCTCGAGCAGTACTTC. The entire variable domain, with the rest obtained from reference TRBV7-9 and TRBJ2-7, is as follows: DTGVSQNPRHKITKRGQNVTFRCDPISEHNRLYWYRQTLGQGPEFLTYFQNEAQLEKSRLLSDRFSAERPKGSFSTLEIQRTEQGDSAMYLCASSLGTGVLEQYFGPGTRLTVT.

The J gene is TRBJ2-6, the V gene TRBV11-2; the D call may be TRBD1 or TRBD2 (5 bases each). Germline V CDR1 and CDR2: SGHAT, FQNNGV. Trimming removed 4 bases from V and 1 base from J, with 11 bases in between. The length of the CDR3 is 16 residues. The CDR3 sequence is CASSYLAGSGANVLTF. DNA for the CDR3: TGTGCCAGCAGCTATCTAGCAGGGTCTGGGGCCAACGTCCTGACTTTC.